These T cell receptor beta chains were read from a single sample in a study of blood T cell repertoires in COVID-19. Only in-frame clones appear in the TCRdb table, and some are missing; sequencing was by immunoSEQ multiplex PCR. The data show about 270,000 clones, with approximately 89% seen just once and around 2.8% held by the top ten. The material sequenced was PBMCs or T cells enriched from blood (not recorded which). Receptors originate from a man aged 40-49 years who had been exposed to COVID-19. The CDR3 runs from the conserved cysteine through the conserved F or W. Fields, in order: CDR3 protein, V gene.

cdr3_aa: CASYFRGGDTQYF
v_call: TRBV5-4

cdr3_aa: CAWNREYGYTF
v_call: TRBV30

cdr3_aa: CAISERDTEAFF
v_call: TRBV10-3

cdr3_aa: CASSLTGSNQPQHF
v_call: TRBV7-9

cdr3_aa: CASSFGGGHTDTQYF
v_call: TRBV27

cdr3_aa: CASRAGVELAGSGGELFF
v_call: TRBV5-1

cdr3_aa: CASSPFGTEHTDTQYF
v_call: TRBV5-5

cdr3_aa: CAISESEDRVLEQYF
v_call: TRBV10-3

cdr3_aa: CASSQMTGKRATNEKLFF
v_call: TRBV7-8

cdr3_aa: CASGTGQGNTEAFF
v_call: TRBV12-5

cdr3_aa: CASREALYGYTF
v_call: TRBV28

cdr3_aa: CASSSGGSNSPLHF
v_call: TRBV27

cdr3_aa: CASSLEGRASFF
v_call: TRBV11-2

cdr3_aa: CASSSRSQGAQPQHF
v_call: TRBV28

cdr3_aa: CATSKTGDDGYTF
v_call: TRBV15

cdr3_aa: CASSLSAGAETQYF
v_call: TRBV7-2

cdr3_aa: CASSYSRSSTEAFF
v_call: TRBV6-5

cdr3_aa: CASSVAELPSGNTIYF
v_call: TRBV9

cdr3_aa: CASSPPSIEQYF
v_call: TRBV6-5

cdr3_aa: CASSSIQGTTEAFF
v_call: TRBV5-1

cdr3_aa: CASSQVVSNYEQYF
v_call: TRBV3-1/TRBV3-2

cdr3_aa: CASSLQSYEQYF
v_call: TRBV28

cdr3_aa: CASSSRGGNEQFF
v_call: TRBV28

cdr3_aa: CASRTGGTGELFF
v_call: TRBV28

cdr3_aa: CASRLSGGQETQYF
v_call: TRBV12-2

cdr3_aa: CAIRDLGQGTDEAFF
v_call: TRBV10-3

cdr3_aa: CASSQSGTVGNGELFF
v_call: TRBV7-6

cdr3_aa: CATSDRGLAGPGELFF
v_call: TRBV24-1

cdr3_aa: CASREQGVAGNTIYF
v_call: TRBV27

cdr3_aa: CASRQGANSNQPQHF
v_call: TRBV2

cdr3_aa: CASSPGGGTEAFF
v_call: TRBV5-1

cdr3_aa: CASSLTESGAGGYTF
v_call: TRBV7-3

cdr3_aa: CASSQAVRVNQPQHF
v_call: TRBV14

cdr3_aa: CASNGADRSNSNQPQHF
v_call: TRBV10-1

cdr3_aa: CASSTTSGATEAFF
v_call: TRBV10-1

cdr3_aa: CASRQTVYSYEQYF
v_call: TRBV28

cdr3_aa: CASSSTLAGIAYNEQFF
v_call: TRBV27

cdr3_aa: CASIALLGSKHNEQFF
v_call: TRBV28

cdr3_aa: CASSQQAGEGSYEQYF
v_call: TRBV7-7

cdr3_aa: CASSLVGTLDGYTF
v_call: TRBV5-6

cdr3_aa: CASSTQPLSTDTQYF
v_call: TRBV21-1

cdr3_aa: CASSYSIGGAGEAFF
v_call: TRBV6-5

cdr3_aa: CASSLTVTMNTEAFF
v_call: TRBV27

cdr3_aa: CASSITSDRGRETQYF
v_call: TRBV19

cdr3_aa: CASSQERFDEQFF
v_call: TRBV4-1

cdr3_aa: CASRRIDRPYTTDTQYF
v_call: TRBV28

cdr3_aa: CATSDSGLAGGETQYF
v_call: TRBV24-1

cdr3_aa: CASSTYGGNANTGELFF
v_call: TRBV11-2

cdr3_aa: CASSWTPSGAQETQYF
v_call: TRBV5-1